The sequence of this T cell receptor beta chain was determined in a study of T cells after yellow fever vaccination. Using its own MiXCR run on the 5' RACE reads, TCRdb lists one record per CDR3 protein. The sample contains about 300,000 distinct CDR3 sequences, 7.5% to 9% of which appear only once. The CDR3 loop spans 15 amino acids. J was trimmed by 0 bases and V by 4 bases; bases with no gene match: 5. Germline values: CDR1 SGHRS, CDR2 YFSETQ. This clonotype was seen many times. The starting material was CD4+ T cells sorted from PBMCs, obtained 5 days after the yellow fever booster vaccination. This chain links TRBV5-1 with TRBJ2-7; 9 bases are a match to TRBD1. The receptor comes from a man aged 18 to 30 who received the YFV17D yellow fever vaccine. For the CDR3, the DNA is TGCGCCAGCAGCCGGCCGGGACAGGGCTCCTACGAGCAGTACTTC. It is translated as CASSRPGQGSYEQYF.